This T cell receptor beta chain was identified in a study of blood T cell repertoires in COVID-19. Overall study context: The cDNA or gDNA used as material had been derived from T cells, B-cell-depleted T cells, or PBMCs.

Participants spanned ages about 18 to 100 years and resided in over 20 US areas. In assigning cohorts, the study relied on participant-reported clinical history. Recovered participants had two consecutive negative NP/OP PCR tests, healthcare professional clearance, or symptom resolution. Per germline, CDR1 SQVTM and CDR2 ANQGSEA. The CDR3 runs to 12 residues. V dropped 4 bases and J dropped 4 bases, with 10 bases sitting between them. This clone has a handful of counts. Some clones are missing from TCRdb's copy, which holds only in-frame ones; the method was immunoSEQ multiplex PCR. The table shows under 200,000 clones, with over 65% occurring only once.

The clonotype was recovered from a woman in her forties or fifties who had recovered from COVID-19. This chain uses TRBV29-1 with TRBJ1-2; D not certain. Sequencing used PBMCs or T cells enriched from blood (not recorded which). Here the CDR3 reads CSVGGIGYGYTF. In nucleotides, the CDR3 is TGCAGCGTTGGAGGGATCGGCTATGGCTACACCTTC.